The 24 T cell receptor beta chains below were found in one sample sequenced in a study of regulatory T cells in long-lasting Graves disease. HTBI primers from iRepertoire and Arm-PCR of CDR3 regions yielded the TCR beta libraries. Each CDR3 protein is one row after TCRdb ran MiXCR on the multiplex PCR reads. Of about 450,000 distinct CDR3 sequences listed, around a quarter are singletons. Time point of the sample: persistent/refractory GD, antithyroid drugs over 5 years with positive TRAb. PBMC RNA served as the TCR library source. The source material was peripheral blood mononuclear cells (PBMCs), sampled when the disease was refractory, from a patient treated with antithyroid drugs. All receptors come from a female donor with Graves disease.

DNA of the CDR3: TGCAGTGCTAGGCGGGGACAGCTGATTCCTCTAGGCTACACCTTC. Its protein is CSARRGQLIPLGYTF. The chain is built from TRBV20-1 and TRBJ1-2, with 7 bases identical to TRBD1. The germline CDR1 and CDR2 sequences are DFQATT and SNEGSKA (reference sequence). Losses at the gene ends were 3 bases for V and 8 bases for J; bases not matched to a gene: 15. The CDR3 runs 15 residues.

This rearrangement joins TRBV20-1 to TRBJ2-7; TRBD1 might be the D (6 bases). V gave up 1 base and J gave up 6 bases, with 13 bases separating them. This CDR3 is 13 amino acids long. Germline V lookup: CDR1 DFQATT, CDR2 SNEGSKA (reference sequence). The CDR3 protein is CSARGTELLEQYF. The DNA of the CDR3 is TGCAGTGCTAGAGGGACAGAACTCCTCGAGCAGTACTTC.

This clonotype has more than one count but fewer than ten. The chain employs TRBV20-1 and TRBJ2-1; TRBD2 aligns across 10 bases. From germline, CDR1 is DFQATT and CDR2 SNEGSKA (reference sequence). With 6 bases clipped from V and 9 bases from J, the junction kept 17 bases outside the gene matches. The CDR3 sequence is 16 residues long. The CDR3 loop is CSATTPSSGSKSEQFF. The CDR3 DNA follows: TGCAGTGCCACAACCCCTTCTAGCGGGAGTAAGAGTGAGCAGTTCTTC.

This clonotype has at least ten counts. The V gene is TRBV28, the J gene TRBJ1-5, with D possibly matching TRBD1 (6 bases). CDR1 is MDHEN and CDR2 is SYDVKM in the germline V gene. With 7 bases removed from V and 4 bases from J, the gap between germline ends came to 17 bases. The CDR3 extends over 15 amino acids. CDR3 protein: CASISQGLNNQPQHF. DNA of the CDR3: TGTGCCAGCATCTCACAGGGTTTAAATAATCAGCCCCAGCATTTT.

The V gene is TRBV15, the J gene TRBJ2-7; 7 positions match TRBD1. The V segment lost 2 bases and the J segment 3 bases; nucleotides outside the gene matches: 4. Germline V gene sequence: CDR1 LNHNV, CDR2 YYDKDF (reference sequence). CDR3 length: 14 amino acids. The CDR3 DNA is TGTGCCACCAGCAGACTACAGGGGCGCTACGAGCAGTACTTC. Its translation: CATSRLQGRYEQYF.

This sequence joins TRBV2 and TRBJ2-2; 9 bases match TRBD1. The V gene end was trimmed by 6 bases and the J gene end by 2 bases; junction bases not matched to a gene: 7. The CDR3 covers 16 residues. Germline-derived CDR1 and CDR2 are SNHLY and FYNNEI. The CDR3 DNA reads TGTGCCAGCAGAGATCCGGGACAGGGCAACACCGGGGAGCTGTTTTTT. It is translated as CASRDPGQGNTGELFF.

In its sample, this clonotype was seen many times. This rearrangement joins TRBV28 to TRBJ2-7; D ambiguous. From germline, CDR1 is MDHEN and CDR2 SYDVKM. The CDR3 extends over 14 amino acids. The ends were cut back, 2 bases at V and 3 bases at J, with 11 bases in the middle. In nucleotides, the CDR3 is TGTGCCAGCAGTTTAACTGGGCAGATCTACGAGCAGTACTTC. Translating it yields CASSLTGQIYEQYF.

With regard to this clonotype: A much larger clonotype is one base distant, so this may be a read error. The CDR3 protein is CASTNPPFQALFTGELFF. Here the CDR3 DNA reads TGTGCCAGCACCAATCCCCCCTTCCAGGCGCTCTTCACCGGGGAGCTGTTTTTT. The chain is built from TRBV6-1 and TRBJ2-2, with D uncertain. Germline V gene lookup returns CDR1 MNHNS and CDR2 SASEGT. The CDR3 contains 18 residues. V was cut by 7 bases and J by 4 bases, with 25 bases left in between.

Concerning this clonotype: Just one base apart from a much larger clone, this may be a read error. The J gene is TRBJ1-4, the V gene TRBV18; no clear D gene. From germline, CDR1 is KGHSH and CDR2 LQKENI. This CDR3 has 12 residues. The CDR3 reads CASTPTNEKLFF. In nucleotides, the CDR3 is TGTGCCAGCACACCAACCAATGAAAAACTGTTTTTT.

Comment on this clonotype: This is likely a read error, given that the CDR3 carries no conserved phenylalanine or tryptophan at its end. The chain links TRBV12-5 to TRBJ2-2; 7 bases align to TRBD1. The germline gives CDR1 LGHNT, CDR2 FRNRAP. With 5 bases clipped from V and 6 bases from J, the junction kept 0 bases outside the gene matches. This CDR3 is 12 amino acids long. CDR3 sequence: CASGQGAGELFS. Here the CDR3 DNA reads TGTGCTAGTGGTCAGGGGGCCGGGGAGCTGTTTTCT.

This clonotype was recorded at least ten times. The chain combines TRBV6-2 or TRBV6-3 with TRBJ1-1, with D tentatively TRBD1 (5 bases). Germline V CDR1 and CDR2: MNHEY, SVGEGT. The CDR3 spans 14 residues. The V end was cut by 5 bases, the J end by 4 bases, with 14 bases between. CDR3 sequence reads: CASSDQGLSTEAFF. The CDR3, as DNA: TGTGCCAGCAGTGATCAGGGCTTGAGCACTGAAGCTTTCTTT.

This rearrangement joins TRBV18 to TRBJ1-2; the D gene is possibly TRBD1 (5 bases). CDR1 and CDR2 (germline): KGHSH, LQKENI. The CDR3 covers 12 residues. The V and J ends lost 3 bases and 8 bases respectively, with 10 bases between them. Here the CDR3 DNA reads TGTGCCAGCTCACCCGGGGGAGTCGGCTACACCTTC. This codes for CASSPGGVGYTF.

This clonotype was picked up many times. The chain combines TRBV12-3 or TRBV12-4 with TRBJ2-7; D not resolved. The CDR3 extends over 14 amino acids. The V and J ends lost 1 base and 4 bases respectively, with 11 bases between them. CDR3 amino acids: CASSLGRIPYEQYF. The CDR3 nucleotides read TGTGCCAGCAGTTTAGGCAGGATCCCATACGAGCAGTACTTC.

The CDR3 region is CASSPSASGMETQYF. The CDR3 DNA follows: TGTGCCAGCTCACCATCGGCTAGCGGGATGGAGACCCAGTACTTC. The rearrangement joins TRBV18 to TRBJ2-5, with TRBD2 matching over 9 bases. V lost 2 bases, J lost 5 bases, and 6 bases stayed unmatched. The CDR3 is 15 amino acids. Germline V gene sequence: CDR1 KGHSH, CDR2 LQKENI.

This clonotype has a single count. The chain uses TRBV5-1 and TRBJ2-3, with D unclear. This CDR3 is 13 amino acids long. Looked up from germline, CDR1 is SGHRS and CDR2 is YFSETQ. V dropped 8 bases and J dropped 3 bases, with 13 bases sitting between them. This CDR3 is CARHRDETDTQYF. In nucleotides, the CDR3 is TGCGCCAGACATAGGGATGAGACAGATACGCAGTATTTT.

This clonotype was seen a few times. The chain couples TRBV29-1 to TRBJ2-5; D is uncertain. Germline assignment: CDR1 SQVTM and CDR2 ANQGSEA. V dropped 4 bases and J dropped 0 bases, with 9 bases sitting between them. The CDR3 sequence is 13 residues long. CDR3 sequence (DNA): TGCAGCGTTGTTGGGCAGGACCAAGAGACCCAGTACTTC. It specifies CSVVGQDQETQYF. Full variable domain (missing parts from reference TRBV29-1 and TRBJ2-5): SAVISQKPSRDICQRGTSLTIQCQVDSQVTMMFWYRQQPGQSLTLIATANQGSEATYESGFVIDKFPISRPNLTFSTLTVSNMSPEDSSIYLCSVVGQDQETQYFGPGTRLLVL.

This CDR3 is CASSTGRTGDNQPQHF. The CDR3 nucleotides read TGTGCCAGTAGTACCGGACGGACAGGGGATAATCAGCCCCAGCATTTT. This chain joins TRBV19 and TRBJ1-5; 9 bases fit TRBD1. V trimming: 4 bases; J trimming: 4 bases; junction bases outside the gene matches: 8. This CDR3 region has 16 residues. The germline V gene encodes CDR1 LNHDA and CDR2 SQIVND (reference sequence).

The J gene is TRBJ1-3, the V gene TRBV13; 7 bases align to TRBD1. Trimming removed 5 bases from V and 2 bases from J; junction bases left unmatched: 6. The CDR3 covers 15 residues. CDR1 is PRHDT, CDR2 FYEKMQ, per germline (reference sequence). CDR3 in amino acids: CASSQRQGAGNTIYF. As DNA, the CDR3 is TGTGCCAGCAGCCAGAGACAGGGAGCTGGAAACACCATATATTTT.

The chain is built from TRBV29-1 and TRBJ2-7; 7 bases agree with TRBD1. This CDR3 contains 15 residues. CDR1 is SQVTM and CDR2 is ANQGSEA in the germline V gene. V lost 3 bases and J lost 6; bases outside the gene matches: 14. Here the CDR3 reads CSVEALTGALGEQYF. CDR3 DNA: TGCAGCGTTGAGGCCCTAACAGGGGCCCTCGGCGAGCAGTACTTC.

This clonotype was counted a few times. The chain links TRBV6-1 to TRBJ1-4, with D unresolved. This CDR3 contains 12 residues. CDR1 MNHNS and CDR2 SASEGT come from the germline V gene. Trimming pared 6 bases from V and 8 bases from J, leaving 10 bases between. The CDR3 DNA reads TGTGCCAGCAGCCAGAGTAGGGAAAAACTGTTTTTT. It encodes CASSQSREKLFF.

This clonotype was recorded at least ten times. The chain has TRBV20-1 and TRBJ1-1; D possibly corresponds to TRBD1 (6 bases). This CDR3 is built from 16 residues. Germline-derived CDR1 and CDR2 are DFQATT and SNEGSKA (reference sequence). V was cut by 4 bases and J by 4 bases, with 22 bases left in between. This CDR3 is CSAITGTRPGSTEAFF. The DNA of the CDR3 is TGCAGTGCTATAACCGGGACAAGACCGGGTAGCACTGAAGCTTTCTTT.

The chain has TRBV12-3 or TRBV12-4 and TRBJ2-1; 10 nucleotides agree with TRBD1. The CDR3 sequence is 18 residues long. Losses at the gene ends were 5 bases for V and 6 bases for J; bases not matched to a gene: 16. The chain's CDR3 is CASSLRHGDRGQGNEQFF. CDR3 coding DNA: TGTGCCAGCAGTCTACGACACGGAGACAGGGGGCAGGGCAATGAGCAGTTCTTC.

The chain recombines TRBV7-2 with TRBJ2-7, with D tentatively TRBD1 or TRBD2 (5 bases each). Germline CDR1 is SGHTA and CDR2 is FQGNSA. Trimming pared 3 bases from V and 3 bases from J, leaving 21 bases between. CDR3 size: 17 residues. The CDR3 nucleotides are TGTGCCAGCAGCTTGGGGCCAGGAAGGGATGGGGGCTACGAGCAGTACTTC. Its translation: CASSLGPGRDGGYEQYF.

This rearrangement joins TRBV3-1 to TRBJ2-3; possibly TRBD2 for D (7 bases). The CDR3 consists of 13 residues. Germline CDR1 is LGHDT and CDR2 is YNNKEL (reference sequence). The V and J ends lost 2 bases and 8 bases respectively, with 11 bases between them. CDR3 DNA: TGTGCCAGCAGCCAATGGGAGGGGGGTACGCAGTATTTT. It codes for CASSQWEGGTQYF.